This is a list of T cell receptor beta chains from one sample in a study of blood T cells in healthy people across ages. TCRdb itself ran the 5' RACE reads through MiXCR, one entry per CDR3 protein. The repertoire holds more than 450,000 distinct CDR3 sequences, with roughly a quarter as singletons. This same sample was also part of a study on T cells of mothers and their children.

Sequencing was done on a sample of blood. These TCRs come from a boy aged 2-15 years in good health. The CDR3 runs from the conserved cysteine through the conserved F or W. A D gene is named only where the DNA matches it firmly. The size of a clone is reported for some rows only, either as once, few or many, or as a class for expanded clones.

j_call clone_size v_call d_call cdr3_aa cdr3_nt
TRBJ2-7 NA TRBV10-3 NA CAISRQVSYEQYF TGTGCCATCAGTAGACAGGTCTCCTACGAGCAGTACTTC
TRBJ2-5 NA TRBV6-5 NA CASREASGQETQYF TGTGCCAGCAGGGAGGCCAGCGGGCAAGAGACCCAGTACTTC
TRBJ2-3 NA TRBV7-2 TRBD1 CASSPGQGSYTQYF TGTGCCAGCAGCCCGGGACAGGGCTCCTATACGCAGTATTTT
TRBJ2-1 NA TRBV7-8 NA CASSLDRGGETYNEQFF TGTGCCAGCAGCTTAGACCGTGGCGGGGAAACCTACAATGAGCAGTTCTTC
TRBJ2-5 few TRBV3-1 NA CASSQDSGATQYF TGTGCCAGCAGCCAAGATTCAGGAGCGACCCAGTACTTC
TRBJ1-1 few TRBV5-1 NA CASSSPPSAEAFF TGCGCCAGCAGCTCCCCCCCATCGGCTGAAGCTTTCTTT
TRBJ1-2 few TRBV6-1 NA CAIPPMGAADYGYTF TGTGCCATTCCCCCTATGGGAGCCGCTGACTATGGCTACACCTTC
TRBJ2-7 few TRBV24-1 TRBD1 CASPPGQGNEQYF TGTGCCAGCCCACCGGGACAGGGGAACGAGCAGTACTTC
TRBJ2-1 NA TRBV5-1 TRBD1 CASSRTGWVEQFF TGCGCCAGCAGCCGGACAGGGTGGGTGGAGCAGTTCTTC
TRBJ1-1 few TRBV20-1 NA CSALQGHTEAFF TGCAGTGCTCTCCAGGGACACACTGAAGCTTTCTTT
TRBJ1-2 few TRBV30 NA CAWTATRGRWGRSRYGYTF TGTGCCTGGACTGCAACCCGCGGACGGTGGGGGAGGTCGCGCTATGGCTACACCTTC
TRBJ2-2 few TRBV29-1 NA CSVELTTANTGELFF TGCAGCGTTGAACTAACGACCGCGAACACCGGGGAGCTGTTTTTT
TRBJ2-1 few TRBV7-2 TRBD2 CASSLLTGGEQFF TGTGCCAGCAGCTTACTAACGGGAGGTGAGCAGTTCTTC
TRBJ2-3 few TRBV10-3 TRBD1 CATRTSDRDTDTQYF TGTGCCACTCGCACTTCGGACAGGGATACAGATACGCAGTATTTT
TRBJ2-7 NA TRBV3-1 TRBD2 CASSRSGGDHYEQYF TGTGCCAGCAGCCGGAGCGGGGGGGACCACTACGAGCAGTACTTC
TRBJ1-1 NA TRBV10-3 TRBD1 CAIRGTGRNTEAFF TGTGCCATCAGGGGGACAGGGAGGAACACTGAAGCTTTCTTT
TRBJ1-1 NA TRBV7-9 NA CASSTLQGSEAFF TGTGCCAGCAGCACACTTCAGGGGAGTGAAGCTTTCTTT
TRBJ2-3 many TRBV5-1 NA CASSWSRSTDTQYF TGCGCCAGCAGCTGGAGCAGGAGCACAGATACGCAGTATTTT
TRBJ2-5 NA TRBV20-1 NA CSASRGEQSF TGCAGTGCTAGTAGAGGTGAGCAGTCCTTC
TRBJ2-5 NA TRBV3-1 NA CASSQDRWLREQYF TGTGCCAGCAGCCAAGATCGATGGCTACGAGAGCAGTACTTC
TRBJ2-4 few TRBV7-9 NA CASSLAWEAKALTWDLAKNIQYF TGTGCCAGCAGCTTAGCCTGGGAAGCAAAAGCCCTCACATGGGATTTAGCCAAAAACATTCAGTACTTC
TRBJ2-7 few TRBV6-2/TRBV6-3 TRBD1 CASDRGAYEQYF TGTGCCAGTGACAGGGGCGCCTACGAGCAGTACTTC
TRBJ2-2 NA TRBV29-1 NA CSVEDWGETGELFF TGCAGCGTTGAGGACTGGGGTGAGACCGGGGAGCTGTTTTTT
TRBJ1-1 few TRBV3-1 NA CASSQDGGEDTEAFF TGTGCCAGCAGCCAAGATGGGGGGGAGGACACTGAAGCTTTCTTT
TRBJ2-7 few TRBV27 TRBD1 CASSPYRGLSYEQYF TGTGCCAGCAGTCCGTACAGGGGGTTGTCCTACGAGCAGTACTTC
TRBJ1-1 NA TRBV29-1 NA CSVATLEAFF TGCAGCGTTGCAACTCTTGAAGCTTTCTTT
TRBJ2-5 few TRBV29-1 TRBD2 CSVEWLAGGQETQYF TGCAGCGTTGAATGGCTAGCGGGGGGTCAAGAGACCCAGTACTTC
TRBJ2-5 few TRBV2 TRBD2 CASSVSGRGWETQYF TGTGCCAGCAGTGTCAGCGGGAGAGGTTGGGAGACCCAGTACTTC
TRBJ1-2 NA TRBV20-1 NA CSAREGIVEGYTF TGCAGTGCTAGAGAGGGGATCGTGGAAGGCTACACCTTC
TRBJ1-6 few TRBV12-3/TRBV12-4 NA CASSRDWASPLHF TGTGCCAGCAGTAGGGACTGGGCAAGTCCCCTCCACTTT
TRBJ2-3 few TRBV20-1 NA CSALPGGGADTQYF TGCAGTGCCCTCCCCGGGGGTGGGGCAGATACGCAGTATTTT
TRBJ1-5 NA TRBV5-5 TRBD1 CASSLWVPGQGLGQPQHF TGTGCCAGCAGCTTGTGGGTACCGGGACAGGGGTTAGGACAGCCCCAGCATTTT
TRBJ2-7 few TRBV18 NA CASSPSRGYEQYF TGTGCCAGCTCTCCCAGCAGAGGCTACGAGCAGTACTTC
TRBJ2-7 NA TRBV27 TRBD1 CASSAQGNEQYF TGTGCCAGTTCCGCACAGGGGAACGAGCAGTACTTC
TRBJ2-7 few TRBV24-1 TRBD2 CATSGEGSYEQYF TGTGCCACCAGTGGGGAGGGTTCCTACGAGCAGTACTTC
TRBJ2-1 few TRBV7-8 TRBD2 CASSLGPGLAGNIDNEQFF TGTGCCAGCAGCTTAGGGCCGGGACTAGCGGGGAACATCGACAATGAGCAGTTCTTC
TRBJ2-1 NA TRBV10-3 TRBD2 CAISDGAIGRARNEQFF TGTGCCATCAGTGATGGGGCGATAGGGAGGGCCCGAAATGAGCAGTTCTTC
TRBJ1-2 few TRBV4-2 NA CASSQDQGSGGYTF TGTGCCAGCAGCCAAGATCAGGGGAGCGGCGGCTACACCTTC
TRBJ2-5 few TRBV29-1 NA CSAPERAGTQYF TGCAGCGCCCCGGAGCGCGCCGGGACCCAGTACTTC
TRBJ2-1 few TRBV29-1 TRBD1 CSGRHRGHNEQFF TGCAGCGGGAGGCACAGGGGCCACAATGAGCAGTTCTTC
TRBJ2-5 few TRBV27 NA CASASWNTPETQYF TGTGCCAGCGCCAGCTGGAACACCCCAGAGACCCAGTACTTC
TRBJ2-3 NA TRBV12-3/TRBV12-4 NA CASSSGLQALDGAQYF TGTGCCAGCTCTTCCGGACTCCAAGCGTTGGACGGGGCGCAGTATTTT
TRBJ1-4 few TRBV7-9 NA CASSRGSGRQEKLFF TGTGCCAGCAGCCGCGGCTCGGGGCGACAAGAAAAACTGTTTTTT
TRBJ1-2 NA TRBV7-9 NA CASSLDRTHTF TGTGCCAGCAGCCTAGACAGGACCCACACCTTC
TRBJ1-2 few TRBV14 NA CASSRGPLYGYTF TGTGCCAGCAGCCGGGGACCGCTCTATGGCTACACCTTC
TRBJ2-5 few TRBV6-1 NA CASNSRVPPETQYF TGTGCCAGCAACTCCAGGGTCCCGCCAGAGACCCAGTACTTC
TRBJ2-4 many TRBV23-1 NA CASTTIGGGDIQYF TGCGCCAGCACTACTATAGGGGGAGGAGACATTCAGTACTTC
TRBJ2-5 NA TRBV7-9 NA CASSSSRGLETQYF TGTGCCAGCAGCTCTTCGAGGGGACTGGAGACCCAGTACTTC
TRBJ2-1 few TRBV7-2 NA CASSQISEYNEQFF TGTGCCAGCAGCCAGATTAGCGAGTACAATGAGCAGTTCTTC
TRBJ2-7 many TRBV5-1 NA CASSGGWYEQYF TGCGCCAGCAGTGGAGGGTGGTACGAGCAGTACTTC
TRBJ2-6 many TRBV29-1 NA CSVANYSGANVLTF TGCAGCGTTGCCAATTACTCTGGGGCCAACGTCCTGACTTTC
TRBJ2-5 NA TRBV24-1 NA CATSKQGTKYQETQYF TGTGCCACCAGTAAGCAGGGGACCAAGTACCAAGAGACCCAGTACTTC
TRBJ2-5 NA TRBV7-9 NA CASSSWTEETQYF TGTGCCAGCAGCTCTTGGACGGAAGAGACCCAGTACTTC
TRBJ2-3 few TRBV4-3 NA CASSQDRRQPTDTQYF TGCGCCAGCAGCCAAGATCGAAGGCAGCCGACCGATACGCAGTATTTT
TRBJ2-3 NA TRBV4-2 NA CASSQSRDTQYF TGTGCCAGCAGCCAATCGAGGGATACGCAGTATTTT